This T cell receptor (beta chain) was recorded in a study of TIL therapy for anti-PD-1-resistant metastatic lung cancer. Across the whole study: Patients then received nivolumab; progressors got lymphodepletion, TIL and IL-2. Tumors carried a median 1.5 non-synonymous mutations per megabase.

The libraries were made with immunoSEQ v3. TCRdb's copy holds only in-frame clones and misses some; the assay was immunoSEQ multiplex PCR. This table holds about 50,000 clones, around 80% found once. Germline V gene data show CDR1 as SEHNR and CDR2 as FQNEAQ (reference sequence). The CDR3 spans 16 residues. Trimming took off 5 bases at V and 0 bases at J, with 17 bases between the two ends. Time point defined: pre-treatment sample, taken before nivolumab and TIL therapy. This sequence joins TRBV7-9 and TRBJ2-7; D ambiguous. Sequenced here: blood, sampled at baseline. The receptor was derived from a woman aged 25-80 years with non-small cell lung cancer. CDR3 sequence reads: CASSPRGSASSYEQYF. In DNA, the CDR3 is TGTGCCAGCAGCCCACGTGGAAGCGCCAGCTCCTACGAGCAGTACTTC.